The present T cell receptor beta chain was sequenced within a study of human T cells and chemical hapten exposure. Overall study: TCR yields per sample varied, mainly owing to small pooled library volume differences. Findings and caveats of the study: As patch test score rose, PT1 expanded TCR counts tended to rise as well.

TCRdb called the RACE reads again in MiXCR, with one record for every CDR3 protein. The repertoire has roughly 89,000 distinct CDR3 sequences, 11% of them found once; the top ten carry 1% to 1.2%. As to time point: patch test 3, about 24 weeks after DPC sensitization. The treatment is: therapeutic diphenylcyclopropenone sensitization with weekly scalp DPC. Phlebotomy was performed prior to application of every patch test. The donor pool consisted of alopecia patients aged 18 to 70 years, considered suitable for DPC. A remark on this clonotype: The antigen is unknown.

Source: whole blood, taken in connection with sensitization to the hapten diphenylcyclopropenone (DPC). The receptor's source is a woman between 25 and 40 years old with alopecia areata. Some clones in this sample may be carry-over from other donors' samples.

CDR3 protein: CSAPLAKETQYF. The CDR3 DNA is TGCAGTGCGCCTCTAGCGAAAGAGACCCAGTACTTC. The chain recombines TRBV20-1 with TRBJ2-5; possibly TRBD2 for D (6 bases). Germline values: CDR1 DFQATT, CDR2 SNEGSKA (reference sequence). V was cut by 6 bases and J by 3 bases, with 11 bases left in between. The CDR3 is 12 residues long.